This TCR beta chain derives from a study of control samples from healthy donors and cancer patients. The data were produced by immunoSEQ multiplex PCR, yet TCRdb's version contains in-frame clones alone and is incomplete. This table has around 81,000 clones, just over 90% appearing once. Input material: blood. This TCR came from a woman aged 25-40 years in good health.

This chain's CDR3 is CASSSRTNTEAFF. Written as DNA, the CDR3 is TGTGCCAGCTCATCGAGAACGAACACTGAAGCTTTCTTT. The chain has TRBV18 and TRBJ1-1, with no clear D. V was clipped by 5 bases and J by 1 base, with 8 bases between them. The germline V gene encodes CDR1 KGHSH and CDR2 LQKENI. There are 13 residues in the CDR3.